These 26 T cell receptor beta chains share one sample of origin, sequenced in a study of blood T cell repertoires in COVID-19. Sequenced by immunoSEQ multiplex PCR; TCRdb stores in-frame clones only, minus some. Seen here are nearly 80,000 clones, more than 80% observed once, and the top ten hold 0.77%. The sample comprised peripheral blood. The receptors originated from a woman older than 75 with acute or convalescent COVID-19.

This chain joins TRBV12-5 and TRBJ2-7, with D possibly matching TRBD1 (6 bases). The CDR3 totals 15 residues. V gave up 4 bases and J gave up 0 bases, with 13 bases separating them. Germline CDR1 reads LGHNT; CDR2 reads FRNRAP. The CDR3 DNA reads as TGTGCTAGTGGTTCCGGGACAAGGGTCTCCTACGAGCAGTACTTC. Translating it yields CASGSGTRVSYEQYF.

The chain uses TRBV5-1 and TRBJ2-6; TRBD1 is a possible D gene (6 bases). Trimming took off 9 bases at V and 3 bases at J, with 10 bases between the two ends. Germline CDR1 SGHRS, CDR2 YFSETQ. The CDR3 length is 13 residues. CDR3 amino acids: CATRDIGANVLTF. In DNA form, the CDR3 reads TGCGCCACCAGGGACATTGGGGCCAACGTCCTGACTTTC.

CDR3 residues: CASSPDWSDLEQYF. CDR3 coding DNA: TGTGCCAGCTCACCGGACTGGAGCGATCTCGAGCAGTACTTC. This sequence joins TRBV18 and TRBJ2-7; D possibly corresponds to TRBD2 (5 bases). The germline gives CDR1 KGHSH, CDR2 LQKENI. The V end lost 3 bases, the J end lost 6 bases, and 15 bases lay between the germline ends. This CDR3 comprises 14 residues.

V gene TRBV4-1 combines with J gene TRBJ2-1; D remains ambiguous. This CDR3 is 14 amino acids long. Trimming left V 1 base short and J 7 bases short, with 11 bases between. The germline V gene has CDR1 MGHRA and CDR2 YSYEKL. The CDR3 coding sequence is TGCGCCAGCAGCCAAGTTGGAGTGACTAATGAGCAGTTCTTC. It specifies CASSQVGVTNEQFF.

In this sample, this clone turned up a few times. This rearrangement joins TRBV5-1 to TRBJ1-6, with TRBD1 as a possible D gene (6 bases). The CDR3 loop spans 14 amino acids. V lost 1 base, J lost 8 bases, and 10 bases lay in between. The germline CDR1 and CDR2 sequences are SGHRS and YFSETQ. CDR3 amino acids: CASSLSRGDSPLHF. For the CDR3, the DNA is TGCGCCAGCAGCTTGTCCAGGGGAGATTCACCCCTCCACTTT.

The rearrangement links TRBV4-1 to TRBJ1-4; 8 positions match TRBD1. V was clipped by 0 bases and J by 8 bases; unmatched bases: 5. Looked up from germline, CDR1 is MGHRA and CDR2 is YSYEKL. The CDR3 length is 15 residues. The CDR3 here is CASSQDRGRGEKLFF. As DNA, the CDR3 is TGCGCCAGCAGCCAAGACAGGGGGCGAGGGGAAAAACTGTTTTTT.

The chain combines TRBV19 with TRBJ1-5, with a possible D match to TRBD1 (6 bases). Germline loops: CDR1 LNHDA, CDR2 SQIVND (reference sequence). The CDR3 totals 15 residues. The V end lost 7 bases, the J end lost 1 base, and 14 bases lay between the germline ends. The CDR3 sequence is CASIPRGGSNQPQHF. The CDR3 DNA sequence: TGTGCCAGTATCCCCAGAGGGGGAAGCAATCAGCCCCAGCATTTT.

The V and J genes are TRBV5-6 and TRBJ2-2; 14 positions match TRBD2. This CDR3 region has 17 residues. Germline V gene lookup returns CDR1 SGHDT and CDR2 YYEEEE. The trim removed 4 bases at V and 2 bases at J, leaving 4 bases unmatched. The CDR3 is CASSTGLAGGNTGELFF. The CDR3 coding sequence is TGTGCCAGCAGCACCGGACTAGCGGGGGGCAACACCGGGGAGCTGTTTTTT. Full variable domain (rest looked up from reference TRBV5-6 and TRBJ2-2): DAGVTQSPTHLIKTRGQQVTLRCSPKSGHDTVSWYQQALGQGPQFIFQYYEEEERQRGNFPDRFSGHQFPNYSSELNVNALLLGDSALYLCASSTGLAGGNTGELFFGEGSRLTVL.

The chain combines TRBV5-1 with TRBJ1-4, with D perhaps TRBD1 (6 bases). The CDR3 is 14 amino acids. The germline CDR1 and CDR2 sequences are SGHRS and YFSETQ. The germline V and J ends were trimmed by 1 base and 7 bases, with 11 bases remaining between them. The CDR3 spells CASSLTGKVEKLFF. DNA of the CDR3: TGCGCCAGCAGCTTGACAGGGAAGGTTGAAAAACTGTTTTTT.

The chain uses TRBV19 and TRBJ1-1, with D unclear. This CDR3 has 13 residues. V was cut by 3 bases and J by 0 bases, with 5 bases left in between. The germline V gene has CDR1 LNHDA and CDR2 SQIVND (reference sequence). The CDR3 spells CASSISLNTEAFF. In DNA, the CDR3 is TGTGCCAGTAGTATCTCGTTGAACACTGAAGCTTTCTTT.

The CDR3 sequence: CASSPSSWQGGETQYF. The CDR3 DNA follows: TGTGCCAGCTCACCATCGTCGTGGCAGGGGGGAGAGACCCAGTACTTC. V usage is TRBV18 and J usage is TRBJ2-5; D might be TRBD1 (7 bases). CDR1 is KGHSH, CDR2 LQKENI, per germline. V was shortened by 2 bases and J by 4 bases, with 17 bases between the two germline ends. This CDR3 comprises 16 residues.

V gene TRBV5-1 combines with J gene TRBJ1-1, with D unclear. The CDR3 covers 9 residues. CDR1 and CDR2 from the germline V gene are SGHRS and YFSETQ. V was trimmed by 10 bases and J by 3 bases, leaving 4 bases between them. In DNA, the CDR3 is TGCGCCTCGGACACTGAAGCTTTCTTT. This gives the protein CASDTEAFF.

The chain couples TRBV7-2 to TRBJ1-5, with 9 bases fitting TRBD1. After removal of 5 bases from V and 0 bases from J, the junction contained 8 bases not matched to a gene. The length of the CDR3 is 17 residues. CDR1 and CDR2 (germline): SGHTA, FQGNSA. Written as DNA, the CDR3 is TGTGCCAGCAGCACTATTACAGGGGGCTATAGCAATCAGCCCCAGCATTTT. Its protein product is CASSTITGGYSNQPQHF.

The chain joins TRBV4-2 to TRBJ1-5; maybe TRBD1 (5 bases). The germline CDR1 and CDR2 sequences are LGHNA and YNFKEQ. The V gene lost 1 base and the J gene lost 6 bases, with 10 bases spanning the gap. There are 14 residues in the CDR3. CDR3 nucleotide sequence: TGTGCCAGCAGCCAAGCCACTCAGGGTCAGCCCCAGCATTTT. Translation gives CASSQATQGQPQHF.

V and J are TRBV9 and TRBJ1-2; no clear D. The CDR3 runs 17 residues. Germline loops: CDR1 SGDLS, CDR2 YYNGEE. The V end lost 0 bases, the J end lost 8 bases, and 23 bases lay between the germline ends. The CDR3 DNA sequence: TGTGCCAGCAGCGTAGAAGTGAACCCCCGCGGAGCTTTGGGCTACACCTTC. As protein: CASSVEVNPRGALGYTF.

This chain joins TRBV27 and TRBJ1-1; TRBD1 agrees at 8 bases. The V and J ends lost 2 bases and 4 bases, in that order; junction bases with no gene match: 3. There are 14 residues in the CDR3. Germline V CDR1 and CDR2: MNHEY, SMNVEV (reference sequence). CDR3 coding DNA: TGTGCCAGCAGTTTAGACAGGGGAACCACTGAAGCTTTCTTT. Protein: CASSLDRGTTEAFF.

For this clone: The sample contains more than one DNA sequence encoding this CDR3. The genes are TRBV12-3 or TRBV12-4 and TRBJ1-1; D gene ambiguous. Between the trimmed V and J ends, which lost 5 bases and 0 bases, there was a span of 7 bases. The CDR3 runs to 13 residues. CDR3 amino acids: CASSPTVNTEAFF. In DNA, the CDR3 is TGTGCCAGCAGTCCTACAGTGAACACTGAAGCTTTCTTT.

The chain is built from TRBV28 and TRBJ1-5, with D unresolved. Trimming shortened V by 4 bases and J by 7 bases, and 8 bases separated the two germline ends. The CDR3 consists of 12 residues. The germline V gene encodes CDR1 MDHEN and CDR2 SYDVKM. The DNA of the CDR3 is TGTGCCAGCAGTTCTCTCCAGCAGCCCCAGCATTTT. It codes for CASSSLQQPQHF.

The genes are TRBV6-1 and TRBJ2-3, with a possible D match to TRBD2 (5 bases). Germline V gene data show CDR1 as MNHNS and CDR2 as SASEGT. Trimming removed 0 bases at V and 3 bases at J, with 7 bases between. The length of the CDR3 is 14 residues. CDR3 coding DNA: TGTGCCAGCAGTGAAGCGGGAGTAACAGATACGCAGTATTTT. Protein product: CASSEAGVTDTQYF.

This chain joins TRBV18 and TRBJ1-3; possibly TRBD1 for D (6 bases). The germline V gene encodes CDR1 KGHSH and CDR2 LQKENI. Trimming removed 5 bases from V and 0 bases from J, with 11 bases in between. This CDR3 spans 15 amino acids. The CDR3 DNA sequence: TGTGCCAGCTCAATCCAGGGGTTCTCTGGAAACACCATATATTTT. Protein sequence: CASSIQGFSGNTIYF.

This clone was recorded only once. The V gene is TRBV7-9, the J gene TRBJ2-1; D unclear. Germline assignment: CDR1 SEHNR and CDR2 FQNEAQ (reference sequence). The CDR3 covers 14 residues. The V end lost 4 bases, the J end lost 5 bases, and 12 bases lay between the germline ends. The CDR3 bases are TGTGCCAGCAGCTCGATCACGAGAGACAATGAGCAGTTCTTC. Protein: CASSSITRDNEQFF.

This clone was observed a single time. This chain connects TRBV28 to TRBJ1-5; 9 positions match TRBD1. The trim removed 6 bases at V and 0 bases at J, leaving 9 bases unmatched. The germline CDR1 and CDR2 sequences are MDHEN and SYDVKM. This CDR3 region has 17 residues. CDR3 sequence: CASRLGQGTYSNQPQHF. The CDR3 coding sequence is TGTGCCAGCAGACTCGGACAGGGGACTTATAGCAATCAGCCCCAGCATTTT. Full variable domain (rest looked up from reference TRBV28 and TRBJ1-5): DVKVTQSSRYLVKRTGEKVFLECVQDMDHENMFWYRQDPGLGLRLIYFSYDVKMKEKGDIPEGYSVSREKKERFSLILESASTNQTSMYLCASRLGQGTYSNQPQHFGDGTRLSIL.

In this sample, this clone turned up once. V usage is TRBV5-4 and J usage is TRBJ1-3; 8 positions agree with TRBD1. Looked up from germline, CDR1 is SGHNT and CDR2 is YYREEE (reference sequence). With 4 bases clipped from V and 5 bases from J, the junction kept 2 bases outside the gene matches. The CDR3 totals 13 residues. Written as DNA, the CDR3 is TGTGCCAGCAGCGGACAGGGAAGAAACACCATATATTTT. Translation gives CASSGQGRNTIYF.

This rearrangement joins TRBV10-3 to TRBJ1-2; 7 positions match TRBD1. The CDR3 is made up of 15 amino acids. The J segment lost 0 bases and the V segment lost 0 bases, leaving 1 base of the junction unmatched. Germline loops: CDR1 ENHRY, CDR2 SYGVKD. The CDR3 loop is CAISESGGSNYGYTF. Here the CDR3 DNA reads TGTGCCATCAGTGAGTCAGGGGGCTCTAACTATGGCTACACCTTC.

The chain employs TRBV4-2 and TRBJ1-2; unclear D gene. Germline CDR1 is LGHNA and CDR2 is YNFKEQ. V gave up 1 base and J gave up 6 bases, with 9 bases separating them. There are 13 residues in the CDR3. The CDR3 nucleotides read TGTGCCAGCAGCCAAGGAGGGTGGAATGGCTACACCTTC. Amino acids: CASSQGGWNGYTF.

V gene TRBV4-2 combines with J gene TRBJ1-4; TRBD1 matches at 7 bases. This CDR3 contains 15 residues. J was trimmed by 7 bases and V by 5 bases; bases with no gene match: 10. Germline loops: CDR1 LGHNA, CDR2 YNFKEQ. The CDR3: CASSTDRVLREKLFF. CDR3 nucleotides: TGTGCCAGCAGCACCGACAGGGTCTTGCGTGAAAAACTGTTTTTT.